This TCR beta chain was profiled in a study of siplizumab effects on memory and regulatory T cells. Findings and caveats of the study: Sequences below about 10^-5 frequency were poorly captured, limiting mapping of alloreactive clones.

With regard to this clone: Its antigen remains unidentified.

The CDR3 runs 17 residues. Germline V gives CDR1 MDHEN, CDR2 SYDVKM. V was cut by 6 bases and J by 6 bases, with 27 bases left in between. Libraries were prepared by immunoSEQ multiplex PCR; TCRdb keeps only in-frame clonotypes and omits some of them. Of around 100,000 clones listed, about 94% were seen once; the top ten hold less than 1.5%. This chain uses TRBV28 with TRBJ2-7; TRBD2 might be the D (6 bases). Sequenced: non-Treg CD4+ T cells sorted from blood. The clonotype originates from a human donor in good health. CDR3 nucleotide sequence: TGTGCCAGCAGCCCCCAGCGCGGGACCATGTTCACATTCGAGCAGTACTTC. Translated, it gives CASSPQRGTMFTFEQYF.